One T cell receptor beta chain is described in this entry. This specimen belongs to a study of control samples from healthy donors and cancer patients. Only in-frame clones appear in the TCRdb table, and some are missing; sequencing was by immunoSEQ multiplex PCR. The table includes about 70,000 clones, about 94% detected once. The TCR comes from a woman aged 25 to 45 in good health. Input material: blood.

The CDR3 DNA reads as TGCGCCAGCAGTGAGGCCATCGGGGAGCTGTTTTTT. Its protein is CASSEAIGELFF. The chain carries TRBV10-1 and TRBJ2-2; D is unresolved. Germline values: CDR1 WNHNN, CDR2 SYGVQD (reference sequence). This CDR3 is 12 amino acids long. With 2 bases removed from V and 7 bases from J, the gap between germline ends came to 5 bases.